This note documents a single T cell receptor (beta chain) sequence. Its antigen remains unknown. This CDR3 has 16 amino acids. Germline V gene lookup returns CDR1 MGHRA and CDR2 YSYEKL. The ends were cut back, 2 bases at V and 5 bases at J, with 16 bases in the middle. This sample is part of a study of cytomegalovirus exposure and HLA in healthy donors. At the level of the study: Of several hundred genotyped donors, about 80% clustered with self-reported Caucasian donors. General study points: Later analysis identified a missense DCLRE1C variant that was linked to TCR beta V- and J-gene trimming. Only CMV serostatus was available as immune exposure information. Specificity of a few CMV-associated chains for CMV antigens was verified in vitro.

PCR involved 60 Vbeta and 13 Jbeta primers. Repertoires were generated with immunoSEQ multiplex PCR, while TCRdb's copy carries only in-frame clones and drops some. The data hold around 140,000 clones, with approximately 84% observed a single time. The sequencing input was PBMCs. This chain links TRBV4-1 with TRBJ1-3; no firm D call. The clonotype comes from a woman between 18 and 30 years old in good health and CMV-seronegative. The CDR3 bases are TGCGCCAGCAGCCAAACGGGAGGGCTGTCGCGAAACACCATATATTTT. This translates into CASSQTGGLSRNTIYF.